This T cell receptor (beta chain) is from a study of blood T cell repertoires in COVID-19 (dated by TCRdb to the early 2020s). Background on the whole study: Collaborator samples came from the United States, Italy and Spain and covered acute and convalescent phases of COVID-19. The material from the prospective study consisted of cDNA or gDNA derived from T cells, B-cell-depleted T cells, or PBMCs. The dataset comprised deeply sampled blood TCRbeta repertoires from subjects exposed to, actively infected with, or recovered from COVID-19. A freely available public database, intended as a resource for researchers studying the immune response to SARS-CoV-2, is where the repertoires were released. The samples were drawn from the first 160 participants of the ongoing ImmuneRACE study and from some 1,300 subjects provided by 6 global collaborators. A de-identified subject ID, COVID-19 status, age in years and sex were almost always included in the sample metadata. Where HLA class I and class II types were available, the types were taken from metadata supplied by the sample provider, not from assay-based typing. Beyond this particular receptor, the publication reports: The amount of clinical and demographic metadata varied by source and participant and was provided uncurated.

TCRbeta CDR3 regions were amplified from genomic DNA by means of the immunoSEQ Assay, a bias-controlled multiplex PCR. Per the authors' processing: Within the assay, amplification of reference gene primers was used to estimate how many nucleated cells each sample contained. Sequence reads were collapsed and filtered to measure the absolute abundance of every unique TCRbeta CDR3 rearrangement. For each sample, productive Simpson clonality was calculated as the square root of Simpson's diversity index over productive rearrangements. TCRdb holds this immuneACCESS table with in-frame rearrangements only. Some clones are missing; in checked studies, unresolved V genes explain under half, and the rest has no known cause. V, J and clone size reflect that table, while D and trimming were determined from the DNA. This sample lists 180,000 or so clones; about 85% were detected once. 9.8% of the sample is taken by the ten largest.

Concerning this clone: Its antigen remains undetermined. It has no much larger one-base neighbor in the sample; base qualities were not kept.

The collaborating institutions used their own protocols to collect whole blood in K2EDTA tubes. For TCRbeta analysis, collaborators shipped samples as frozen whole blood, isolated PBMCs, or DNA extracted from either of those sample types. The germline V gene (reference sequence) provides CDR1 MNHEY and CDR2 SMNVEV. The CDR3 runs 15 residues from the cysteine to the phenylalanine. CDR3 DNA only is kept here, 45 bases in frame from base 1. The germline V and J ends show losses of 2 bases and 4 bases respectively, and no gene match explains 7 bases of the junction. Sequencing input: peripheral blood. Here the chain combines TRBV27 and TRBJ1-2; 7 bases in the junction line up with TRBD1. This sequence was found in a woman of 80 years or more with acute or convalescent COVID-19. The encoded CDR3 is CASSLGPGQFYGYTF. The sequenced DNA: TGTGCCAGCAGTTTAGGGCCGGGACAGTTCTATGGCTACACCTTC.